These 18 T cell receptor beta chains share one sample of origin, sequenced in a study of CD8 T cells in ankylosing spondylitis. TCRdb independently ran MiXCR on the 5' RACE reads; one entry per CDR3 protein. Of under 550,000 distinct CDR3 sequences in the sample, about 24% were seen once. Overall study findings and caveats: Ankylosing spondylitis blood seemed to carry a telltale TCR beta motif made of fewer than 10 highly homologous variants.

Their cognate antigens are unknown. The sample comprised blood, either unsorted or a sorted T cell fraction (not recorded which). These TCRs come from a male donor with ankylosing spondylitis.

This clonotype was recorded once. The CDR3 DNA reads as TGCAGTGCTAGAGATTATGGAGGGAGGGAGCTCGGGGAGACCCAGTACTTC. Protein product: CSARDYGGRELGETQYF. The J gene is TRBJ2-5, the V gene TRBV20-1; TRBD2 matches 7 bases. V gave up 0 bases and J gave up 5 bases; unmatched junction bases: 15. This CDR3 has 17 amino acids. Germline V gives CDR1 DFQATT, CDR2 SNEGSKA (reference sequence).

The rearrangement uses TRBV5-1 and TRBJ2-2; perhaps TRBD1 as D (5 bases). Trimming shortened V by 0 bases and J by 2 bases, and 17 bases separated the two germline ends. Germline V gene sequence: CDR1 SGHRS, CDR2 YFSETQ. The CDR3 length is 18 residues. CDR3: CASSLASNRGQNTGELFF. The DNA of the CDR3 is TGCGCCAGCAGCTTGGCCTCCAATCGAGGACAAAACACCGGGGAGCTGTTTTTT.

The gene calls are TRBV4-2 and TRBJ2-3; tentative D call: TRBD1 (6 bases). This CDR3 contains 16 residues. Germline V gene lookup returns CDR1 LGHNA and CDR2 YNFKEQ. V lost 3 bases and J lost 1, with 14 bases in between. The CDR3 spells CASSQPPGQGTDTQYF. CDR3 sequence (DNA): TGTGCCAGCAGCCAGCCCCCGGGACAAGGCACAGATACGCAGTATTTT.

The chain carries TRBV5-6 and TRBJ2-2; D may correspond to TRBD1 or TRBD2 (6 bases each). Trimming removed 2 bases at V and 7 bases at J, with 15 bases between. The CDR3 is 15 amino acids. The germline gives CDR1 SGHDT, CDR2 YYEEEE. CDR3: CASSFGGVRGGELFF. Written as DNA, the CDR3 is TGTGCCAGCAGCTTCGGAGGGGTCAGGGGCGGGGAGCTGTTTTTT.

This clonotype has a handful of counts. CDR3 region: CASSLAGYLNQPQHF. In DNA form, the CDR3 reads TGCGCCAGCAGCTTGGCTGGCTACCTCAATCAGCCCCAGCATTTT. V gene TRBV5-1 combines with J gene TRBJ1-5; D is unclear. This CDR3 is 15 amino acids long. V gave up 0 bases and J gave up 3 bases, with 10 bases separating them. The germline gives CDR1 SGHRS, CDR2 YFSETQ.

This clonotype was seen ten or more times. This chain joins TRBV11-2 and TRBJ2-1, with unresolved D. CDR3 length: 14 amino acids. The germline CDR1 and CDR2 sequences are SGHAT and FQNNGV. Trimming cost V 5 bases and J 6 bases, with 14 bases left between them. CDR3 in amino acids: CASSVIVIANEQFF. The DNA of the CDR3 is TGTGCCAGCAGCGTGATAGTAATCGCCAATGAGCAGTTCTTC.

This chain joins TRBV7-2 and TRBJ2-7, with 8 bases that match TRBD1. The V gene end was trimmed by 5 bases and the J gene end by 1 base; junction bases not matched to a gene: 7. The germline V gene encodes CDR1 SGHTA and CDR2 FQGNSA. This CDR3 contains 15 residues. This CDR3 is CASSKPGQASYEQYF. The CDR3 bases are TGTGCCAGCAGCAAACCGGGACAGGCATCCTACGAGCAGTACTTC.

The rearrangement links TRBV5-1 to TRBJ2-1, with D possibly being TRBD1 (7 bases). Between the trimmed V and J ends, which lost 4 bases and 1 base, there was a span of 12 bases. The CDR3 is made up of 15 amino acids. Germline assignment: CDR1 SGHRS and CDR2 YFSETQ. CDR3 DNA sequence: TGCGCCAGCAGCGGGGGGACAGAGTCCTACAATGAGCAGTTCTTC. Its protein product is CASSGGTESYNEQFF.

This clonotype has more than one count but fewer than ten. The chain links TRBV5-1 to TRBJ2-1, with TRBD2 matching 9 bases. Trimming took 2 bases from V and 9 from J; bases not matched to a gene: 3. CDR3 length: 13 amino acids. Germline CDR1 and CDR2: SGHRS and YFSETQ. The CDR3 region has the DNA TGCGCCAGCAGCTTTAGCGGGAGAGGTGAGCAGTTCTTC. Translated, it gives CASSFSGRGEQFF.

The gene calls are TRBV6-1 and TRBJ1-1; D call uncertain. V lost 7 bases, J lost 8 bases, and 17 bases lay in between. CDR1 is MNHNS, CDR2 SASEGT, per germline. The CDR3 consists of 13 residues. The CDR3 bases are TGTGCCAGCAAAATGACGACGAGGGAAGAAGCTTTCTTT. Protein product: CASKMTTREEAFF.

The genes are TRBV2 and TRBJ2-7; TRBD1 aligns across 9 bases. With 1 base clipped from V and 2 bases from J, the junction kept 3 bases outside the gene matches. Germline V CDR1 and CDR2: SNHLY, FYNNEI. This CDR3 region has 15 residues. This CDR3 reads CASSEGGQGAYEQYV. The CDR3 coding sequence is TGTGCCAGCAGTGAAGGGGGACAGGGCGCCTACGAGCAGTACGTC.

There are many counts of this clonotype. The chain employs TRBV7-2 and TRBJ2-7; D gene uncertain. V shed 2 bases and J shed 2 bases, with 7 bases lying between them. Germline loops: CDR1 SGHTA, CDR2 FQGNSA. This CDR3 is 13 amino acids long. The CDR3, as DNA: TGTGCCAGCAGCTTAAGAGCAACCTACGAGCAGTACGTC. It encodes CASSLRATYEQYV.

The chain has TRBV20-1 and TRBJ2-1; TRBD1 matches 9 bases. Losses at the gene ends were 4 bases for V and 10 bases for J; bases not matched to a gene: 20. Per germline, CDR1 DFQATT and CDR2 SNEGSKA (reference sequence). The CDR3 spans 17 residues. In DNA, the CDR3 is TGCAGTGCTACCCTTTTTCGGACAGGGGACTCCACTGGGGAGCAGTTCTTC. This gives the protein CSATLFRTGDSTGEQFF.

The rearrangement uses TRBV18 and TRBJ2-7; 10 nucleotides agree with TRBD2. This CDR3 has 15 amino acids. The ends lost 0 bases at V and 3 bases at J; junction bases unmatched: 2. Looked up from germline, CDR1 is KGHSH and CDR2 is LQKENI. CDR3 bases: TGTGCCAGCTCACCACCTCTAGCGGGAGTCTACGAGCAGTACGTC. Protein product: CASSPPLAGVYEQYV.

This chain connects TRBV2 to TRBJ2-2; 7 nucleotides align to TRBD2. The CDR3 has 14 residues. The trim removed 7 bases at V and 6 bases at J, leaving 8 bases unmatched. Per germline, CDR1 SNHLY and CDR2 FYNNEI. The CDR3: CASKGGSIPGELFF. Written as DNA, the CDR3 is TGTGCCAGCAAGGGCGGGAGCATCCCCGGGGAGCTGTTTTTT.

The chain uses TRBV7-9 and TRBJ2-1; 8 bases line up with TRBD2. The CDR3 consists of 12 residues. Trimming removed 5 bases from V and 11 bases from J; junction bases left unmatched: 5. Germline values: CDR1 SEHNR, CDR2 FQNEAQ (reference sequence). The CDR3 region is CASSETSEQQFF. CDR3 in DNA: TGTGCCAGCAGCGAGACTAGCGAGCAGCAGTTCTTC.

This clonotype has a count of ten or more. This chain joins TRBV7-2 and TRBJ2-3; D might be TRBD2 (5 bases). CDR3 length: 15 residues. In germline, CDR1 is SGHTA, CDR2 FQGNSA. V lost 4 bases to trimming and J lost 6 bases, with 17 bases between them. The CDR3 sequence is CASSYNGINTDTQYF. For the CDR3, the DNA is TGTGCCAGCAGCTACAACGGGATCAACACCGATACGCAGTATTTT.

The chain links TRBV5-6 to TRBJ2-3, with D hard to call. Trimming left V 2 bases short and J 6 bases short, with 13 bases between. Germline V gene lookup returns CDR1 SGHDT and CDR2 YYEEEE. The CDR3 has 14 amino acids. In DNA form, the CDR3 reads TGTGCCAGCAGCTTTACAGACGTGTCGGATACGCAGTATTTT. Its protein is CASSFTDVSDTQYF.